This T cell receptor beta chain was identified during a study of T cells in Graves' hyperthyroidism and ophthalmopathy. Study background: Sampling of peripheral blood happened at initial diagnosis, prior to any treatment.

This clonotype showed up just a few times. Template material for amplifying TCR beta CDR3 regions consisted of RNA transcripts. A set of HTBI primers served as the primers for a first-round RT-PCR of the TCR CDR3. TCRdb processed the multiplex PCR reads anew with MiXCR; each CDR3 protein has one entry. The sample has about 560,000 distinct CDR3 sequences, around 17% seen once; the top ten hold around a sixth. The CDR3 has 14 amino acids. The germline V gene encodes CDR1 LNHDA and CDR2 SQIVND (reference sequence). V lost 7 bases to trimming and J lost 9 bases, with 19 bases between them. The authors took PBMCs from roughly 10 ml fresh peripheral blood.

The gene calls are TRBV19 and TRBJ2-1; D assignment may be TRBD1 or TRBD2 (6 bases each). The TCR was taken from a woman aged 18-30 years with Graves' hyperthyroidism. Sequencing was performed on blood. In nucleotides, the CDR3 is TGTGCCAGTAAGGGGGGTTATACGTCAGGTGAGCAGTTCTTC. This encodes CASKGGYTSGEQFF. Using reference TRBV19 and TRBJ2-1 for the parts outside the CDR3, the full variable domain is DGGITQSPKYLFRKEGQNVTLSCEQNLNHDAMYWYRQDPGQGLRLIYYSQIVNDFQKGDIAEGYSVSREKKESFPLTVTSAQKNPTAFYLCASKGGYTSGEQFFGPGTRLTVL.